This T cell receptor (beta chain) appears in the sequencing data of a study of blood T cell repertoires in COVID-19. CDR1 is MNHEY, CDR2 SMNVEV, per germline (reference sequence). Trimming removed 0 bases from V and 3 bases from J; junction bases left unmatched: 8. The CDR3 has 16 amino acids. Sequenced by immunoSEQ multiplex PCR; TCRdb stores in-frame clones only, minus some. The sample has about 190,000 clones, about 83% seen once; the top ten hold 4.5% to 6%. This clone appeared a few times. The chain is built from TRBV27 and TRBJ2-7, with TRBD1 identical over 7 bases. The sequence came from a woman in her seventies with active or convalescent COVID-19. The sequencing input was peripheral blood. CDR3 sequence: CASSLSADRAGYEQYF. CDR3 DNA sequence: TGTGCCAGCAGTTTATCGGCAGACAGGGCTGGCTACGAGCAGTACTTC.